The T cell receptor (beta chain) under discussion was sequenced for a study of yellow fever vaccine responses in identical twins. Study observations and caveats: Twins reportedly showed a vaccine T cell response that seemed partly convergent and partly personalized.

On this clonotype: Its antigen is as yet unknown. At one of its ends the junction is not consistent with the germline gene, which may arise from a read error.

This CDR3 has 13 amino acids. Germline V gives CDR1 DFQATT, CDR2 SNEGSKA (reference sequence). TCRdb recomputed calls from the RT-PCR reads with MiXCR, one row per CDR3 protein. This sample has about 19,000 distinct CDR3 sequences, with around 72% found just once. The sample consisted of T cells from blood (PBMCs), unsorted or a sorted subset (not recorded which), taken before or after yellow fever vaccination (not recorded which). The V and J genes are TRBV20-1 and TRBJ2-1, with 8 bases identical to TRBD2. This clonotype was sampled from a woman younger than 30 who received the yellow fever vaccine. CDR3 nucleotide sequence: TGCAGTACTAGCGGATCACAGGCGAGGGAGCAGTTCTTC. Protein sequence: CSTSGSQAREQFF.